This T cell receptor beta chain appears in the sequencing data of a study of cytomegalovirus exposure and HLA in healthy donors. Whole-study context: Later analysis reported that the roughly 120 validation repertoires shared the platform of the approximately 670 first-cohort repertoires. Findings and limits, study-wide: Under in vitro conditions, a few CMV-associated chains were confirmed as specific for CMV antigens.

As concerns this clone: Its specificity is unknown.

The CDR3 spans 19 residues. The trim removed 1 base at V and 2 bases at J, leaving 10 bases unmatched. CDR1 and CDR2 (germline): GTSNPN, SVGIG (reference sequence). Assay used: immunoSEQ multiplex PCR; TCRdb lists only in-frame clones, some missing. The data hold some 110,000 clones, with roughly 86% observed a single time. The material sequenced was PBMCs. The chain is built from TRBV30 and TRBJ2-6; TRBD1 matches 11 bases. This clonotype was sampled from a man aged 18 to 35 in good health and CMV-seronegative. DNA of the CDR3: TGTGCCTGGAGTGGGGTAGGACAGGGGGCATTTCCTGGGGCCAACGTCCTGACTTTC. Protein product: CAWSGVGQGAFPGANVLTF.